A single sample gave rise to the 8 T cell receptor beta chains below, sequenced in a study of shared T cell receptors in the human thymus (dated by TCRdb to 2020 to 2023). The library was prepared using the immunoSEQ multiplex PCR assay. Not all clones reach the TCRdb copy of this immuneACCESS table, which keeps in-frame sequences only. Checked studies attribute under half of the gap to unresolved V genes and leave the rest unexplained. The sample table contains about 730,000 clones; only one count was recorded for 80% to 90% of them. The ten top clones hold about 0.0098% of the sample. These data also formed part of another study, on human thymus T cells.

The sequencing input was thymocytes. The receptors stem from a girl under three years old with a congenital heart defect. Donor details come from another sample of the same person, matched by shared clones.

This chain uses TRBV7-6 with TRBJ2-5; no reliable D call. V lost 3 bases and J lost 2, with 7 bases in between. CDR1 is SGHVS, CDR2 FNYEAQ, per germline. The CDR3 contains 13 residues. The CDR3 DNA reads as TGTGCCAGCAGCTTGGCCCCTCAAGAGACCCAGTACTTC. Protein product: CASSLAPQETQYF.

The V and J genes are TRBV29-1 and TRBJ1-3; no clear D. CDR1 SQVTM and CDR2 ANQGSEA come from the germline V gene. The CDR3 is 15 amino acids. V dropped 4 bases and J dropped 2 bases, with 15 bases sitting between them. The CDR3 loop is CSVGLVPDPGNTIYF. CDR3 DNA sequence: TGCAGCGTTGGCCTAGTCCCTGATCCTGGAAACACCATATATTTT.

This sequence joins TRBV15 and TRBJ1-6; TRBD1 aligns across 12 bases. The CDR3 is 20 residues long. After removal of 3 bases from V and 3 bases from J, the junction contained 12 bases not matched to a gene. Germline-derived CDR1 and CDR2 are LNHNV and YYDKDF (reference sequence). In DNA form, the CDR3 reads TGTGCCACCAGCAGGGCGCCGGGACAGGGGGCGCGGGGCTATAATTCACCCCTCCACTTT. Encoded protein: CATSRAPGQGARGYNSPLHF.

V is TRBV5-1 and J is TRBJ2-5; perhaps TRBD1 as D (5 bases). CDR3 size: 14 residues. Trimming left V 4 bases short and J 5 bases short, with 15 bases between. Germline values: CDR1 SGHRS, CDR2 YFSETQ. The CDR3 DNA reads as TGCGCCAGCAGCCAACAGGAGCAGTGGGAGACCCAGTACTTC. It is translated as CASSQQEQWETQYF.

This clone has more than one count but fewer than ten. The CDR3 DNA follows: TGTGCCAGCAGCCAAGATGTTTGGGGGCAAGAAGCTTTCTTT. It codes for CASSQDVWGQEAFF. The J gene is TRBJ1-1, the V gene TRBV4-2; D possibly corresponds to TRBD1 (6 bases). Trimming shortened V by 0 bases and J by 8 bases, and 13 bases separated the two germline ends. Germline V gene data show CDR1 as LGHNA and CDR2 as YNFKEQ. The CDR3 totals 14 residues.

The CDR3 sequence is CAWTHFGGGTASPLYGYTF. CDR3 DNA: TGTGCCTGGACCCACTTCGGGGGGGGGACAGCTTCACCTCTCTATGGCTACACCTTC. The rearrangement links TRBV30 to TRBJ1-2; 7 bases map to TRBD1. J lost 4 bases, V lost 4 bases, and 24 bases had no gene match. Germline CDR1 GTSNPN, CDR2 SVGIG (reference sequence). The CDR3 consists of 19 residues.

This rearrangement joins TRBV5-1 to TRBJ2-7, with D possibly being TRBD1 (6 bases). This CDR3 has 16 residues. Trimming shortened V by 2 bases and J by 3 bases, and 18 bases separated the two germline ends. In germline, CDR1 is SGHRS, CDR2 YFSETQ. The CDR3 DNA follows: TGCGCCAGCAGCTTATCCCCTCCTACAGGGCACTACGAGCAGTACTTC. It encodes CASSLSPPTGHYEQYF.

DNA of the CDR3: TGTGCCAGCACGAGATTAGTTAGAGGTGAGCAGTTCTTC. It is translated as CASTRLVRGEQFF. This chain connects TRBV6-5 to TRBJ2-1, with unresolved D. There are 13 residues in the CDR3. The germline V and J ends were trimmed by 7 bases and 9 bases, with 16 bases remaining between them. Germline V lookup: CDR1 MNHEY, CDR2 SVGAGI.